These 9 T cell receptor beta chains were all obtained from the same sample, sequenced in a study of T cells expressing NK-cell markers. Reprocessing the 5' RACE reads, TCRdb reports a single entry for every CDR3 protein and omits DNA. The specimen's table records 500,000 to 700,000 distinct CDR3 sequences. The sample was blood T cells: a sorted CD56 or NKG2C T cell subset, CD4+ or CD8+ T cells, or bulk PBMC T cells (not recorded which). The receptors originated from a man aged 18 to 30 in good health.

The chain employs TRBV28 and TRBJ1-5; absent DNA, TCRdb's TRBD1 call cannot be checked. CDR1 is MDHEN and CDR2 is SYDVKM in the germline V gene. The CDR3 length is 14 residues. CDR3 loop: CASSLYRGGQPQHF. The full variable domain, with the rest looked up from reference TRBV28 and TRBJ1-5, is DVKVTQSSRYLVKRTGEKVFLECVQDMDHENMFWYRQDPGLGLRLIYFSYDVKMKEKGDIPEGYSVSREKKERFSLILESASTNQTSMYLCASSLYRGGQPQHFGDGTRLSIL.

This chain uses TRBV11-2 with TRBJ2-1; TCRdb outputs TRBD1, but without DNA this stays unchecked. The CDR3 consists of 13 residues. Germline-derived CDR1 and CDR2 are SGHAT and FQNNGV. This CDR3 reads CASSLDQGRGQFF.

J is TRBJ2-2 and V is TRBV24-1. CDR3 size: 15 residues. The germline V gene encodes CDR1 KGHDR and CDR2 SFDVKD. This chain's CDR3 is CATSRFPGDTGELFF.

The genes are TRBV29-1 and TRBJ1-5. Germline loops: CDR1 SQVTM, CDR2 ANQGSEA. CDR3 length equals 12 residues. CDR3 sequence: CSTREGNQPQHF.

This CDR3 is CASSREAAQYF. This chain uses TRBV7-2 with TRBJ2-3; TCRdb designates TRBD2, a call that cannot be tested without DNA. Germline lookup yields CDR1 SGHTA and CDR2 FQGNSA. This CDR3 contains 11 residues.

The chain combines TRBV3-1 with TRBJ1-6. The CDR3 is made up of 14 amino acids. Germline V gene sequence: CDR1 LGHDT, CDR2 YNNKEL (reference sequence). The CDR3 is CASSPSGENSPLHF.

The chain has TRBV7-2 and TRBJ2-5; the D gene TCRdb calls, TRBD1, cannot be checked with no DNA. There are 13 residues in the CDR3. CDR1 is SGHTA and CDR2 is FQGNSA in the germline V gene. CDR3 protein: CASSLSGLKTQYF.

The chain employs TRBV4-2 and TRBJ2-1; TCRdb outputs TRBD2, but without DNA this stays unchecked. The CDR3 totals 13 residues. Germline V lookup: CDR1 LGHNA, CDR2 YNFKEQ. The CDR3 sequence is CASSQDLSGTQFF.

The rearrangement uses TRBV5-4 and TRBJ2-1; TCRdb gives TRBD2 as the D gene, but with no DNA this cannot be confirmed. The CDR3 length is 16 residues. Germline CDR1 is SGHNT and CDR2 is YYREEE (reference sequence). The CDR3 loop is CASSSGLAGELDEQFF. Variable domain in full (rest from reference TRBV5-4 and TRBJ2-1): ETGVTQSPTHLIKTRGQQVTLRCSSQSGHNTVSWYQQALGQGPQFIFQYYREEENGRGNFPPRFSGLQFPNYSSELNVNALELDDSALYLCASSSGLAGELDEQFFGPGTRLTVL.